These T cell receptor beta chains were read from a single sample in a study of CD8+ T cells in alopecia areata. TCRdb's table, derived via immunoSEQ multiplex PCR, lists solely in-frame clones and lacks some. The data show 80,000 or so clones, with approximately 72% seen just once and around 20% held by the top ten. The specimen comprised CD8+ T cells sorted from blood, sampled at week 24, from a patient treated with tofacitinib. The source is a human donor with alopecia areata. Each CDR3 is given with its conserved first and last residue. D genes are given only for firm matches. Rows may omit the clone size; those that give it use once, few, many or a size class.

d_call: TRBD2; j_call: TRBJ2-1; clone_size: once; v_call: TRBV13; cdr3_nt: TGTGCCAATGATAAGCGGGGGCAGGATGAGCAGTTCTTC; cdr3_aa: CANDKRGQDEQFF
d_call: NA; j_call: TRBJ1-1; clone_size: NA; v_call: TRBV7-6; cdr3_nt: TGTGCCAGCAGCCGCGAGGGGAACACTGAAGCTTTCTTT; cdr3_aa: CASSREGNTEAFF
d_call: NA; j_call: TRBJ2-7; clone_size: NA; v_call: TRBV4-3; cdr3_nt: TGCGCCAGCAGCCAAGATCGGGGGGCCCTCTCCTACGAGCAGTACTTC; cdr3_aa: CASSQDRGALSYEQYF
d_call: NA; j_call: TRBJ1-1; clone_size: once; v_call: TRBV7-9; cdr3_nt: TGTGCCAGCAGCATCTCCCTCGAAGCTTTCTTT; cdr3_aa: CASSISLEAFF
d_call: NA; j_call: TRBJ1-1; clone_size: NA; v_call: TRBV27; cdr3_nt: TGTGCCAGCAGTTTCACGCCGGCTTCGAACACTGAAGCTTTCTTT; cdr3_aa: CASSFTPASNTEAFF
d_call: NA; j_call: TRBJ2-5; clone_size: once; v_call: TRBV27; cdr3_nt: TGTGCCAGCAGCGAAGGGGGGACACTCCAAGAGACCCAGTACTTC; cdr3_aa: CASSEGGTLQETQYF
d_call: NA; j_call: TRBJ1-2; clone_size: NA; v_call: TRBV4-1; cdr3_nt: TGCGCCAGCAGCCCCGGGACTTCCTATGGCTACACCTTC; cdr3_aa: CASSPGTSYGYTF
d_call: NA; j_call: TRBJ2-6; clone_size: few; v_call: TRBV5-1; cdr3_nt: TGCGCCAGCAGCTTGCTTACAGACCCGCGGTGGAGGGCCAACGTCCTGACTTTC; cdr3_aa: CASSLLTDPRWRANVLTF
d_call: NA; j_call: TRBJ1-1; clone_size: once; v_call: TRBV4-1; cdr3_nt: TGCGCCAGCAGCCAAGTTCAGGGTTTTTGGTCTGAAGCTTTCTTT; cdr3_aa: CASSQVQGFWSEAFF
d_call: NA; j_call: TRBJ2-4; clone_size: few; v_call: TRBV5-4; cdr3_nt: TGTGCCAGCAGCGTGGTCCCCGGAGCCAAAAACATTCAGTACTTC; cdr3_aa: CASSVVPGAKNIQYF
d_call: NA; j_call: TRBJ2-2; clone_size: NA; v_call: TRBV25-1; cdr3_nt: TGTGCCAGCAGTGAAAGAGTAGGACAGACGAACACCGGGGAGCTGTTTTTT; cdr3_aa: CASSERVGQTNTGELFF
d_call: TRBD1; j_call: TRBJ2-2; clone_size: NA; v_call: TRBV19; cdr3_nt: TGTGCCAGTAGTTTCACAGGGGTGGGCACCGGGGAGCTGTTTTTT; cdr3_aa: CASSFTGVGTGELFF
d_call: NA; j_call: TRBJ2-2; clone_size: NA; v_call: TRBV30; cdr3_nt: TGTGCCTGGAGTGAACAGGCCACCGGGGAGCTGTTTTTT; cdr3_aa: CAWSEQATGELFF
d_call: NA; j_call: TRBJ2-7; clone_size: NA; v_call: TRBV27; cdr3_nt: TGTGCCAGCGCTCCCACAGGGGAGGGCTACGAGCAGTACTTC; cdr3_aa: CASAPTGEGYEQYF
d_call: TRBD1; j_call: TRBJ2-2; clone_size: NA; v_call: TRBV4-1; cdr3_nt: TGCGCCAGCAGCCAAAACCAGGGGGCGGGCACCGGGGAGCTGTTTTTT; cdr3_aa: CASSQNQGAGTGELFF
d_call: NA; j_call: TRBJ1-1; clone_size: few; v_call: TRBV5-1; cdr3_nt: TGCGCCAGCAGAGACGGGCTGAACACTGAAGCTTTCTTT; cdr3_aa: CASRDGLNTEAFF
d_call: TRBD1; j_call: TRBJ2-2; clone_size: NA; v_call: TRBV4-1; cdr3_nt: TGCGCCAGCAGCCAAGGCGGGACAGGGTACACCGGGGAGCTGTTTTTT; cdr3_aa: CASSQGGTGYTGELFF
d_call: NA; j_call: TRBJ2-1; clone_size: few; v_call: TRBV4-3; cdr3_nt: TGCGCCAGCAGCCAGACCGGGGCCTACAATGAGCAGTTCTTC; cdr3_aa: CASSQTGAYNEQFF
d_call: TRBD1; j_call: TRBJ2-1; clone_size: once; v_call: TRBV29-1; cdr3_nt: TGCAGCGTTGAAGATGACAGGGCTCAGGGCAATGAGCAGTTCTTC; cdr3_aa: CSVEDDRAQGNEQFF
d_call: TRBD1; j_call: TRBJ2-7; clone_size: NA; v_call: TRBV5-1; cdr3_nt: TGCGCCAGCAGCTTAGGACAGGGGGCATCCTACGAGCAGTACTTC; cdr3_aa: CASSLGQGASYEQYF
d_call: TRBD1; j_call: TRBJ1-1; clone_size: few; v_call: TRBV13; cdr3_nt: TGTGCCAGCAGCTTGACAGGGGGGGGCACTGAAGCTTTCTTT; cdr3_aa: CASSLTGGGTEAFF
d_call: NA; j_call: TRBJ1-2; clone_size: NA; v_call: TRBV6-9; cdr3_nt: TGTGCCAGCAGTTATTCAGGCAGGGCGGGTGGCTACACCTTC; cdr3_aa: CASSYSGRAGGYTF
d_call: NA; j_call: TRBJ2-5; clone_size: NA; v_call: TRBV5-6; cdr3_nt: TGTGCCAGCAGCGATACAGTCCAGACCCAGTACTTC; cdr3_aa: CASSDTVQTQYF
d_call: TRBD1; j_call: TRBJ2-7; clone_size: NA; v_call: TRBV4-3; cdr3_nt: TGCGCCAGCAGCCAAGAGATGGGACAGGCCTACGAGCAGTACTTC; cdr3_aa: CASSQEMGQAYEQYF
d_call: NA; j_call: TRBJ2-3; clone_size: few; v_call: TRBV29-1; cdr3_nt: TGCAGCGTTGAACTTCAGGCAGATACGCAGTATTTT; cdr3_aa: CSVELQADTQYF
d_call: TRBD2; j_call: TRBJ2-1; clone_size: once; v_call: TRBV7-6; cdr3_nt: TGTGCCAGCAGCTTAGACTCTAGCGGGGCCACCTACAATGAGCAGTTCTTC; cdr3_aa: CASSLDSSGATYNEQFF
d_call: NA; j_call: TRBJ2-5; clone_size: NA; v_call: TRBV5-1; cdr3_nt: TGCGCCAGCAGCTACCGGGACGGAGAGACCCAGTACTTC; cdr3_aa: CASSYRDGETQYF
d_call: NA; j_call: TRBJ2-7; clone_size: NA; v_call: TRBV5-1; cdr3_nt: TGCGCCAGCAGCGCCCCGGTAGCCCCCCACGAGCAGTACTTC; cdr3_aa: CASSAPVAPHEQYF
d_call: NA; j_call: TRBJ2-7; clone_size: few; v_call: TRBV7-9; cdr3_nt: TGTGCCAGCAGCACTCCACTCGGGGGAATCTACGAGCAGTACTTC; cdr3_aa: CASSTPLGGIYEQYF
d_call: NA; j_call: TRBJ2-2; clone_size: few; v_call: TRBV7-9; cdr3_nt: TGTGCCAGCAGTTGGACAGCTTCGAGGGAGCTGTTTTTT; cdr3_aa: CASSWTASRELFF
d_call: TRBD1; j_call: TRBJ1-5; clone_size: NA; v_call: TRBV4-1; cdr3_nt: TGCGCCAGCAGCCCCGGACAGGGTAGTCTCAATCAGCCCCAGCATTTT; cdr3_aa: CASSPGQGSLNQPQHF
d_call: TRBD1; j_call: TRBJ1-2; clone_size: NA; v_call: TRBV27; cdr3_nt: TGTGCCAGCAGTCGGGGGGACAGGGATGGCTACACCTTC; cdr3_aa: CASSRGDRDGYTF
d_call: NA; j_call: TRBJ1-6; clone_size: NA; v_call: TRBV6-1; cdr3_nt: TGTGCCAGCAGTGAAGCGCGTAGTCATATCTCACCCCTCCACTTT; cdr3_aa: CASSEARSHISPLHF
d_call: NA; j_call: TRBJ2-7; clone_size: NA; v_call: TRBV7-9; cdr3_nt: TGTGCCAGCAGCCTCGCGAGTCCCTACGAGCAGTACTTC; cdr3_aa: CASSLASPYEQYF
d_call: TRBD1; j_call: TRBJ2-7; clone_size: NA; v_call: TRBV5-1; cdr3_nt: TGCGCCAGCAGCTTGGCCGGGACAGGGAGCTACGAGCAGTACTTC; cdr3_aa: CASSLAGTGSYEQYF
d_call: NA; j_call: TRBJ2-5; clone_size: NA; v_call: TRBV28; cdr3_nt: TGTGCCAGCAGTTTTATAGGAGGGCTTGGAGAGCAGTACTTC; cdr3_aa: CASSFIGGLGEQYF
d_call: NA; j_call: TRBJ2-7; clone_size: once; v_call: TRBV9; cdr3_nt: TGTGCCAGCAGCGTTGACGATTTGAGCTCCTACGAGCAGTACTTC; cdr3_aa: CASSVDDLSSYEQYF
d_call: TRBD2; j_call: TRBJ2-3; clone_size: NA; v_call: TRBV23-1; cdr3_nt: TGCGCCAGCAGTCTAAGCGGGAGGCCCATACACACACACACAGATACGCAGTATTTT; cdr3_aa: CASSLSGRPIHTHTDTQYF